A single sample gave rise to the 18 T cell receptor beta chains below, sequenced in a study of CD8+ T cells in alopecia areata (dated by TCRdb to 2016 to 2019). According to the study, the label for this sample's time point signals: 20 to 30 weeks on oral tofacitinib. The sample's treatment or condition label, in plain terms: oral pan-JAK inhibitor, 5-10 mg twice daily. The receptor library was made with the immunoSEQ multiplex PCR assay. To provide template for TCR sequencing, every sample had RNA extracted and reverse transcribed into cDNA. The clones in this table, taken by TCRdb from immuneACCESS, are in-frame only. Not every clone is retained; where verified, under half of the shortfall comes from an unresolved V gene, and the cause of the rest is unknown. Here the sample has over 150,000 clones; 60% occur a single time. The ten largest clones capture 12% to 15% of the sample. Sequenced here: CD4+ T cells sorted from blood, sampled at week 24, from a patient treated with tofacitinib. All receptors derive from a human donor with alopecia areata.

CDR3 nucleotide sequence: TGTGCCAGCAGCCCCGGACTAGCGGGGGGCACTAGCACAGATACGCAGTATTTT. This gives the protein CASSPGLAGGTSTDTQYF. The gene calls are TRBV7-9 and TRBJ2-3, with 14 positions matching TRBD2. The V gene end was trimmed by 5 bases and the J gene end by 0 bases; junction bases not matched to a gene: 7. CDR3 size: 18 residues. Germline CDR1 SEHNR, CDR2 FQNEAQ (reference sequence).

The CDR3 reads CASSLSGSDTGELFF. CDR3 coding DNA: TGCGCCAGCAGCTTGTCAGGGTCGGACACCGGGGAGCTGTTTTTT. V and J are TRBV5-1 and TRBJ2-2, with a possible D match to TRBD1 (5 bases). The CDR3 extends over 15 amino acids. Germline loops: CDR1 SGHRS, CDR2 YFSETQ. Trimming pared 1 base from V and 3 bases from J, leaving 10 bases between.

A word on this clone: The same CDR3 also results from other DNA sequences found in this sample. The rearrangement links TRBV5-1 to TRBJ2-7, with D maybe TRBD2 (6 bases). The V gene lost 0 bases and the J gene lost 6 bases, with 7 bases spanning the gap. CDR3 size: 12 residues. Per germline, CDR1 SGHRS and CDR2 YFSETQ. CDR3 nucleotide sequence: TGCGCCAGCAGCTTGGAGGGAGGCGAGCAGTACTTC. This gives the protein CASSLEGGEQYF.

This chain joins TRBV30 and TRBJ1-1, with 8 bases matching TRBD1. This CDR3 has 11 amino acids. Germline V gives CDR1 GTSNPN, CDR2 SVGIG (reference sequence). V trimming: 8 bases; J trimming: 4 bases; junction bases outside the gene matches: 3. The CDR3 here is CAQGAGTEAFF. CDR3 coding DNA: TGTGCCCAGGGGGCCGGCACTGAAGCTTTCTTT.

This clone has just a few counts. J is TRBJ2-5 and V is TRBV29-1; D uncertain. The germline V gene encodes CDR1 SQVTM and CDR2 ANQGSEA. V was cut by 4 bases and J by 0 bases, with 6 bases left in between. The CDR3 sequence is 12 residues long. The CDR3 coding sequence is TGCAGCGTTGGTGTGGACCAAGAGACCCAGTACTTC. Its protein is CSVGVDQETQYF. Full variable domain (remainder filled in from reference TRBV29-1 and TRBJ2-5): SAVISQKPSRDICQRGTSLTIQCQVDSQVTMMFWYRQQPGQSLTLIATANQGSEATYESGFVIDKFPISRPNLTFSTLTVSNMSPEDSSIYLCSVGVDQETQYFGPGTRLLVL.

The chain is built from TRBV30 and TRBJ2-2; 8 positions agree with TRBD2. V trimming: 2 bases; J trimming: 5 bases; junction bases outside the gene matches: 4. The CDR3 length is 14 residues. CDR1 GTSNPN and CDR2 SVGIG come from the germline V gene (reference sequence). The CDR3, as DNA: TGTGCCTGGAGTACCCCGGGGGGGACCGGGGAGCTGTTTTTT. Its protein is CAWSTPGGTGELFF. The full variable domain, with the rest looked up from reference TRBV30 and TRBJ2-2, is SQTIHQWPATLVQPVGSPLSLECTVEGTSNPNLYWYRQAAGRGLQLLFYSVGIGQISSEVPQNLSASRPQDRQFILSSKKLLLSDSGFYLCAWSTPGGTGELFFGEGSRLTVL.

A few counts support this clone. This chain uses TRBV14 with TRBJ1-4, with 10 bases matching TRBD1. The CDR3 runs to 15 residues. Germline loops: CDR1 SGHDN, CDR2 FVKESK. Trimming took 0 bases from V and 9 from J; bases not matched to a gene: 4. CDR3 in amino acids: CASSQDGTGVQKLFF. The CDR3 DNA is TGTGCCAGCAGCCAAGACGGGACAGGGGTCCAAAAACTGTTTTTT. Full variable domain (rest looked up from reference TRBV14 and TRBJ1-4): EAGVTQFPSHSVIEKGQTVTLRCDPISGHDNLYWYRRVMGKEIKFLLHFVKESKQDESGMPNNRFLAERTGGTYSTLKVQPAELEDSGVYFCASSQDGTGVQKLFFGSGTQLSVL.

The chain couples TRBV20-1 to TRBJ2-1; no firm D call. CDR1 and CDR2 (germline): DFQATT, SNEGSKA (reference sequence). The CDR3 covers 11 residues. V dropped 0 bases and J dropped 5 bases, with 2 bases sitting between them. The CDR3 sequence is CSARENNEQFF. The CDR3 nucleotides read TGCAGTGCTAGAGAAAACAATGAGCAGTTCTTC.

The table lists this clone with a few counts. The rearrangement links TRBV29-1 to TRBJ2-5; D is tentatively TRBD1 or TRBD2 (5 bases each). The CDR3 extends over 13 amino acids. Trimming left V 7 bases short and J 4 bases short, with 16 bases between. Germline V CDR1 and CDR2: SQVTM, ANQGSEA. CDR3 sequence (DNA): TGCAGCGCCGCGGTTGGGGGTGGAGAGACCCAGTACTTC. Translated: CSAAVGGGETQYF.

The chain links TRBV6-6 to TRBJ2-1; 10 bases are shared with TRBD1. The CDR3 covers 16 residues. Germline CDR1 MNHNY, CDR2 SVGAGI (reference sequence). The V gene end was trimmed by 3 bases and the J gene end by 6 bases; junction bases not matched to a gene: 8. CDR3 in amino acids: CASSYGTGETRNEQFF. The DNA for the CDR3 is TGTGCCAGCAGTTATGGGACAGGGGAGACTCGCAATGAGCAGTTCTTC.

V and J are TRBV4-2 and TRBJ2-3; 10 nucleotides align to TRBD2. This CDR3 is 16 amino acids long. Unmatched junction bases numbered 4, after V lost 0 bases and J lost 4 bases. Germline assignment: CDR1 LGHNA and CDR2 YNFKEQ. Here the CDR3 DNA reads TGTGCCAGCAGCCAAGAGGTAGCGGGGGGAGCAGATACGCAGTATTTT. Translating gives CASSQEVAGGADTQYF.

CDR3 residues: CASSVASSVGELFF. In nucleotides, the CDR3 is TGTGCCAGCAGCGTAGCATCGAGTGTCGGGGAGCTGTTTTTT. The rearrangement joins TRBV9 to TRBJ2-2; unclear D gene. CDR3 length: 14 amino acids. Trimming left V 0 bases short and J 7 bases short, with 10 bases between. The V gene's germline CDR1 is SGDLS and CDR2 YYNGEE. Full variable domain (missing parts from reference TRBV9 and TRBJ2-2): DSGVTQTPKHLITATGQRVTLRCSPRSGDLSVYWYQQSLDQGLQFLIQYYNGEERAKGNILERFSAQQFPDLHSELNLSSLELGDSALYFCASSVASSVGELFFGEGSRLTVL.

This clone came up a few times. The rearrangement uses TRBV6-6 and TRBJ1-2, with a weak D call TRBD1 (6 bases). Germline V gene data show CDR1 as MNHNY and CDR2 as SVGAGI (reference sequence). CDR3 length: 13 residues. V shed 4 bases and J shed 8 bases, with 14 bases lying between them. The chain's CDR3 is CASSSTGGEGYTF. CDR3 in DNA: TGTGCCAGCAGTTCGACAGGCGGTGAGGGCTACACCTTC.

This clone was picked up many times. The chain has TRBV7-2 and TRBJ2-7, with TRBD2 matching 8 bases. Trimming at V came to 2 bases and at J to 3 bases, leaving 9 bases not matched to a gene. There are 16 residues in the CDR3. Germline V gene sequence: CDR1 SGHTA, CDR2 FQGNSA. The CDR3 region is CASSLSVSGGFYEQYF. The CDR3 DNA reads TGTGCCAGCAGCTTATCCGTCTCGGGGGGGTTCTACGAGCAGTACTTC.

In its sample, this clone was seen a few times. The chain uses TRBV6-1 and TRBJ2-2; D not resolved. Trimming removed 6 bases at V and 2 bases at J, with 13 bases between. CDR3 length: 15 amino acids. From germline, CDR1 is MNHNS and CDR2 SASEGT. CDR3 sequence (DNA): TGTGCCAGCAGCCAAGGGCAGATAAACACCGGGGAGCTGTTTTTT. This codes for CASSQGQINTGELFF.

This sequence joins TRBV29-1 and TRBJ1-2, with 9 bases aligning to TRBD1. The V gene's germline CDR1 is SQVTM and CDR2 ANQGSEA. The CDR3 runs 14 residues. Germline trimming cut 3 bases from V and 2 bases from J; bases unmatched to any gene: 4. The DNA for the CDR3 is TGCAGCGTTGAGGCGGACAGGGGAAACTATGGCTACACCTTC. It encodes CSVEADRGNYGYTF. The full variable domain, in which reference TRBV29-1 and TRBJ1-2 provide the parts outside the CDR3, is SAVISQKPSRDICQRGTSLTIQCQVDSQVTMMFWYRQQPGQSLTLIATANQGSEATYESGFVIDKFPISRPNLTFSTLTVSNMSPEDSSIYLCSVEADRGNYGYTFGSGTRLTVV.

This chain joins TRBV29-1 and TRBJ1-1, with D perhaps TRBD1 (5 bases). Between the trimmed V and J ends, which lost 5 bases and 4 bases, there was a span of 14 bases. The CDR3 covers 13 residues. Germline V lookup: CDR1 SQVTM, CDR2 ANQGSEA. The CDR3 coding sequence is TGCAGCGTTTCCATCCGGGGGGGCACTGAAGCTTTCTTT. It translates to CSVSIRGGTEAFF. Combining the CDR3 with reference TRBV29-1 and TRBJ1-1 gives the whole variable domain SAVISQKPSRDICQRGTSLTIQCQVDSQVTMMFWYRQQPGQSLTLIATANQGSEATYESGFVIDKFPISRPNLTFSTLTVSNMSPEDSSIYLCSVSIRGGTEAFFGQGTRLTVV.

This chain joins TRBV4-1 and TRBJ1-1; TRBD1 matches at 10 bases. This CDR3 spans 16 amino acids. The junction had 6 bases not matched to a gene; V was cut back by 0 bases and J by 5 bases. The germline CDR1 and CDR2 sequences are MGHRA and YSYEKL. CDR3 in amino acids: CASSQDSGTGETEAFF. In DNA form, the CDR3 reads TGCGCCAGCAGCCAAGATTCCGGGACAGGGGAGACTGAAGCTTTCTTT.